The 26 T cell receptor beta chains listed next were all sequenced from one sample in a study. MiXCR, run by TCRdb on the RT-PCR reads, gives a single entry per CDR3 protein. The sample lists approximately 720,000 distinct CDR3 sequences, 13% to 15% occurring once. Source material: memory CD4+ T cells from blood. These receptors were taken from a female donor in good health, serving as a healthy control.

The V and J genes are TRBV7-9 and TRBJ2-3; TRBD2 matches at 14 bases. In germline, CDR1 is SEHNR, CDR2 FQNEAQ (reference sequence). The trim removed 5 bases at V and 2 bases at J, leaving 6 bases unmatched. CDR3 length: 17 residues. DNA for the CDR3: TGTGCCAGCAGCCTAGGGACTAGCGGGAGTCACACAGATACGCAGTATTTT. It encodes CASSLGTSGSHTDTQYF.

V gene TRBV20-1 combines with J gene TRBJ2-3; D call uncertain. V shed 3 bases and J shed 2 bases, with 21 bases lying between them. CDR1 is DFQATT, CDR2 SNEGSKA, per germline (reference sequence). This CDR3 contains 17 residues. The DNA for the CDR3 is TGCAGTGCTAGTCAAAGGCTCCTCCGTAGTCCCACAGATACGCAGTATTTT. This gives the protein CSASQRLLRSPTDTQYF.

This clonotype was recorded a few times. The chain recombines TRBV6-1 with TRBJ2-1; D is possibly TRBD1 or TRBD2 (5 bases each). Trimming took 4 bases from V and 6 from J, leaving 13 bases between them. From germline, CDR1 is MNHNS and CDR2 SASEGT. The CDR3 is 14 amino acids. CDR3 DNA: TGTGCCAGCAGTGTTCAGGGACCAAGCAATGAGCAGTTCTTC. Residues: CASSVQGPSNEQFF.

This clonotype was detected ten times or more. Because the CDR3's place on the DNA is in doubt, the DNA is left out and the CDR3 is given as listed by TCRdb. The V and J genes are TRBV4-1 and TRBJ1-2; the D call of TRBD1 is as the table states it, not checked on the DNA. From germline, CDR1 is MGHRA and CDR2 YSYEKL. The CDR3 comprises 12 residues, both ends counted. The CDR3 region is CASSSVGQGITF.

The table lists this clonotype with a few counts. V and J are TRBV4-2 and TRBJ1-2, with a tentative D call TRBD1 (5 bases). This CDR3 contains 16 residues. Trimming stripped 0 bases from V and 8 bases from J, with 19 bases between. Looked up from germline, CDR1 is LGHNA and CDR2 is YNFKEQ. For the CDR3, the DNA is TGTGCCAGCAGCCAAGATCGGGCAGGGCCCCTTGGGGGCTACACCTTC. Protein sequence: CASSQDRAGPLGGYTF.

This clonotype came up a few times. The chain has TRBV6-6 and TRBJ1-2; 9 bases fit TRBD1. In germline, CDR1 is MNHNY, CDR2 SVGAGI (reference sequence). This CDR3 contains 14 residues. Trimming took 2 bases from V and 14 from J; bases not matched to a gene: 12. The CDR3 nucleotides read TGTGCCAGCAGTTACCCTAAGGACAGGGGCCCTTCTACCTTC. As protein: CASSYPKDRGPSTF.

The table lists this clonotype with a few counts. This sequence joins TRBV3-1 and TRBJ2-5; 9 bases match TRBD2. This CDR3 region has 14 residues. Germline V gene sequence: CDR1 LGHDT, CDR2 YNNKEL (reference sequence). V gave up 3 bases and J gave up 2 bases; unmatched junction bases: 1. The CDR3 spells CASSHLAGQETQYF. CDR3 bases: TGTGCCAGCAGCCACCTAGCGGGGCAAGAGACCCAGTACTTC.

This clonotype has only a few counts. The chain couples TRBV20-1 to TRBJ2-5, with a tentative D call TRBD1 (6 bases). Germline V gene sequence: CDR1 DFQATT, CDR2 SNEGSKA (reference sequence). The V end was cut by 5 bases, the J end by 1 base, with 14 bases between. CDR3 length equals 14 residues. The CDR3 protein is CSAYPGHSQETQYF. The CDR3 DNA reads as TGCAGTGCTTATCCGGGACATAGCCAAGAGACCCAGTACTTC.

V and J are TRBV12-3 or TRBV12-4 and TRBJ1-6; D possibly corresponds to TRBD1 (5 bases). The germline V and J ends were trimmed by 6 bases and 8 bases, with 14 bases remaining between them. This CDR3 spans 14 amino acids. In nucleotides, the CDR3 is TGTGCCAGCAGCCGATCAGGGCACCATTCACCCCTCCACTTT. It codes for CASSRSGHHSPLHF.

This clonotype was observed at least ten times. J is TRBJ1-1 and V is TRBV29-1, with D maybe TRBD1 (6 bases). Germline lookup yields CDR1 SQVTM and CDR2 ANQGSEA. The CDR3 is made up of 13 amino acids. V was clipped by 7 bases and J by 2 bases, with 14 bases between them. The DNA for the CDR3 is TGCAGCGCAAACCGGGACATTAACACTGAAGCTTTCTTT. Translated: CSANRDINTEAFF.

The chain combines TRBV5-5 with TRBJ1-2; D unclear. V gave up 4 bases and J gave up 1 base, with 8 bases separating them. Germline V gives CDR1 SGHKS, CDR2 YYEKEE (reference sequence). The CDR3 has 13 amino acids. As DNA, the CDR3 is TGTGCCAGCAGCCAAGCCCTTAACTATGGCTACACCTTC. It specifies CASSQALNYGYTF. The whole variable domain, filled in from reference TRBV5-5 and TRBJ1-2, reads DAGVTQSPTHLIKTRGQQVTLRCSPISGHKSVSWYQQVLGQGPQFIFQYYEKEERGRGNFPDRFSARQFPNYSSELNVNALLLGDSALYLCASSQALNYGYTFGSGTRLTVV.

The chain employs TRBV6-1 and TRBJ2-1; D is possibly TRBD1 (5 bases). Trimming left V 7 bases short and J 11 bases short, with 15 bases between. The germline V gene has CDR1 MNHNS and CDR2 SASEGT. The CDR3 is 12 residues long. The CDR3 loop is CASTEPPGKQFF. CDR3 sequence (DNA): TGTGCCAGCACCGAACCCCCAGGGAAGCAGTTCTTC.

The rearrangement joins TRBV7-2 to TRBJ1-5; 8 nucleotides align to TRBD1. The CDR3 loop spans 17 amino acids. After removal of 5 bases from V and 0 bases from J, the junction contained 9 bases not matched to a gene. Germline V gene lookup returns CDR1 SGHTA and CDR2 FQGNSA. The CDR3 nucleotides are TGTGCCAGCAGCCCCCCCGGACAGGGAGGTAGCAATCAGCCCCAGCATTTT. Protein: CASSPPGQGGSNQPQHF.

This clonotype was detected ten times or more. CDR3 protein: CASSPSASTDTQYF. CDR3 sequence (DNA): TGTGCCAGCAGTCCCTCTGCTAGCACAGATACGCAGTATTTT. This chain joins TRBV12-3 or TRBV12-4 and TRBJ2-3; D remains ambiguous. The CDR3 has 14 residues. The V gene lost 5 bases and the J gene lost 0 bases, with 9 bases spanning the gap.

J is TRBJ1-3 and V is TRBV12-3 or TRBV12-4; 8 nucleotides agree with TRBD1. The CDR3 has 14 residues. V dropped 6 bases and J dropped 9; count of bases not matched to a gene: 10. CDR3 region: CASRFSFTGGTIYF. The CDR3 DNA is TGTGCCAGCAGATTTAGTTTTACAGGGGGCACCATATATTTT.

This clonotype was counted a few times. The rearrangement joins TRBV5-1 to TRBJ2-3; no reliable D call. The CDR3 totals 14 residues. The V and J ends lost 4 bases and 1 base respectively, with 10 bases between them. Looked up from germline, CDR1 is SGHRS and CDR2 is YFSETQ. The CDR3 bases are TGCGCCAGCAGCACCGGTGGTGGCACAGATACGCAGTATTTT. The encoded protein is CASSTGGGTDTQYF.

This chain connects TRBV5-1 to TRBJ2-3; D not certain. CDR3 length equals 13 residues. Per the germline V gene, CDR1 is SGHRS and CDR2 is YFSETQ. Trimming took off 5 bases at V and 2 bases at J, with 9 bases between the two ends. The CDR3 protein is CASSIQDTDTQYF. In nucleotides, the CDR3 is TGCGCCAGCAGTATCCAGGACACAGATACGCAGTATTTT.

The chain employs TRBV29-1 and TRBJ1-1; the D gene is possibly TRBD1 (5 bases). V dropped 3 bases and J dropped 0 bases, with 8 bases sitting between them. The CDR3 consists of 13 residues. Germline V gene lookup returns CDR1 SQVTM and CDR2 ANQGSEA. CDR3: CSVDRALNTEAFF. Written as DNA, the CDR3 is TGCAGCGTTGACAGGGCCCTGAACACTGAAGCTTTCTTT.

The DNA of the CDR3 is TGTGCCACCAGCACCCGGACCGCTTCCTACGAGCAGTACTTC. The encoded protein is CATSTRTASYEQYF. The chain employs TRBV15 and TRBJ2-7; D remains unclear. Looked up from germline, CDR1 is LNHNV and CDR2 is YYDKDF (reference sequence). V lost 4 bases and J 1 base, leaving 11 bases between the germline ends. The CDR3 has 14 residues. The complete variable domain, with remaining parts taken from reference TRBV15 and TRBJ2-7, reads DAMVIQNPRYQVTQFGKPVTLSCSQTLNHNVMYWYQQKSSQAPKLLFHYYDKDFNNEADTPDNFQSRRPNTSFCFLDIRSPGLGDTAMYLCATSTRTASYEQYFGPGTRLTVT.

V is TRBV24-1 and J is TRBJ2-1; D is possibly TRBD1 (7 bases). The CDR3 length is 17 residues. Germline CDR1 reads KGHDR; CDR2 reads SFDVKD. Trimming stripped 1 base from V and 11 bases from J, with 23 bases between. CDR3 in amino acids: CATSDFNRGAAGVKQFF. The CDR3 DNA follows: TGTGCCACCAGTGATTTCAACAGGGGAGCAGCGGGCGTTAAGCAGTTCTTC.

This clonotype occurred many times. The chain carries TRBV4-3 and TRBJ2-4; no definite D call. The CDR3 is 13 amino acids. V lost 0 bases and J lost 10, with 10 bases in between. CDR1 LGHNA and CDR2 YSLEER come from the germline V gene. The DNA for the CDR3 is TGCGCCAGCAGCCAAGATCGTGGACCAATTCAGTACTTC. Its protein product is CASSQDRGPIQYF.

This clonotype came up many times. J is TRBJ2-5 and V is TRBV6-5; TRBD2 agrees at 7 bases. This CDR3 region has 16 residues. CDR1 and CDR2 (germline): MNHEY, SVGAGI. V lost 3 bases and J lost 5; bases outside the gene matches: 12. The CDR3 DNA follows: TGTGCCAGCAGTTATGGGACTGCGGGAGTCATTGAGACCCAGTACTTC. Its protein product is CASSYGTAGVIETQYF.

The chain joins TRBV5-1 to TRBJ2-1, with D possibly TRBD2 on 7 matching bases. The V and J ends lost 2 bases and 4 bases respectively, with 13 bases between them. Germline-derived CDR1 and CDR2 are SGHRS and YFSETQ. The CDR3 length is 15 residues. The CDR3 DNA follows: TGCGCCAGCAGCTTACGGGGGGCCGGATACAATGAGCAGTTCTTC. It yields the protein CASSLRGAGYNEQFF.

This clonotype was detected a few times. CDR3 protein: CASSIGTGGRNEQFF. Here the CDR3 DNA reads TGTGCCAGTAGTATAGGGACAGGGGGGCGGAATGAGCAGTTCTTC. The chain recombines TRBV19 with TRBJ2-1; 10 nucleotides align to TRBD1. This CDR3 comprises 15 residues. The germline CDR1 and CDR2 sequences are LNHDA and SQIVND (reference sequence). The J segment lost 7 bases and the V segment lost 1 base, leaving 4 bases of the junction unmatched.

This clonotype has a handful of counts. This chain joins TRBV9 and TRBJ2-3; 9 nucleotides line up with TRBD2. The V segment lost 3 bases and the J segment 4 bases; nucleotides outside the gene matches: 6. The germline CDR1 and CDR2 sequences are SGDLS and YYNGEE. The CDR3 sequence is 15 residues long. The CDR3 spells CASSAGTSSSDTQYF. DNA for the CDR3: TGTGCCAGCAGCGCCGGGACTAGCTCTTCAGATACGCAGTATTTT.

At least ten counts were recorded for this clonotype. The gene calls are TRBV10-3 and TRBJ2-3, with unresolved D. Trimming took off 2 bases at V and 2 bases at J, with 11 bases between the two ends. The CDR3 contains 15 residues. Per germline, CDR1 ENHRY and CDR2 SYGVKD. CDR3 sequence reads: CAISETLQNTDTQYF. The CDR3 DNA reads as TGTGCCATCAGTGAGACCTTACAGAACACAGATACGCAGTATTTT.